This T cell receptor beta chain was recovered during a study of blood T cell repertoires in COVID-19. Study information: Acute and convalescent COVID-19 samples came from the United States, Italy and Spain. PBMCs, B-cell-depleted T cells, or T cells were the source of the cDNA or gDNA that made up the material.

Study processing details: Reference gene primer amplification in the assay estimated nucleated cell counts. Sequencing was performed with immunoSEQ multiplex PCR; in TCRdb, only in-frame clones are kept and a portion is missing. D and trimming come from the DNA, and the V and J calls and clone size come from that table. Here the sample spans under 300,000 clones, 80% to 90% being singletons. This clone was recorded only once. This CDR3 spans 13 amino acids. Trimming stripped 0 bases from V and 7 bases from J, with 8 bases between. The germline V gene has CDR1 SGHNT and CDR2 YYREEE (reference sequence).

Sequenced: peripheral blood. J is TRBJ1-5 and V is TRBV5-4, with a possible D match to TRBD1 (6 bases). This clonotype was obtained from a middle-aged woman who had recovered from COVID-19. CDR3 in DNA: TGTGCCAGCAGCTTGGATCAGGGGCAGCCCCAGCATTTT. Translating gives CASSLDQGQPQHF.